A single sample gave rise to the 27 T cell receptor beta chains below, sequenced in a study of blood T cell repertoires in COVID-19. The assay was immunoSEQ multiplex PCR, and TCRdb's table has in-frame clones only and misses some. The sample records approximately 270,000 clones, approximately 91% being singletons. The specimen sequenced was PBMCs or T cells enriched from blood (not recorded which). These receptors originate from a human donor in a cohort exposed to, infected with or recovered from COVID-19 (not recorded which). The donor label of this sample is uncertain.

This rearrangement joins TRBV9 to TRBJ2-2, with 7 positions matching TRBD1. V lost 0 bases, J lost 4 bases, and 9 bases stayed unmatched. The CDR3 consists of 17 residues. Germline lookup yields CDR1 SGDLS and CDR2 YYNGEE. CDR3 region: CASSVEDRVFFTGELFF. The DNA for the CDR3 is TGTGCCAGCAGCGTAGAAGACAGGGTGTTTTTCACCGGGGAGCTGTTTTTT.

This clone was found once. The genes are TRBV9 and TRBJ1-1; D is undetermined. The CDR3 has 14 amino acids. The germline V and J ends were trimmed by 2 bases and 3 bases, with 11 bases remaining between them. The germline CDR1 and CDR2 sequences are SGDLS and YYNGEE. CDR3 nucleotides: TGTGCCAGCAGCGTGGCCGGGGTTGACACTGAAGCTTTCTTT. Translation: CASSVAGVDTEAFF.

The chain uses TRBV9 and TRBJ2-3; D not certain. The CDR3 runs to 14 residues. V lost 7 bases and J lost 11, with 23 bases in between. Germline V gene sequence: CDR1 SGDLS, CDR2 YYNGEE. As DNA, the CDR3 is TGTGCCAGCGGAACCGATACGACGGGTTCCCAGCAGTATTTT. Its protein product is CASGTDTTGSQQYF.

This chain connects TRBV19 to TRBJ1-5; 8 nucleotides agree with TRBD1. Looked up from germline, CDR1 is LNHDA and CDR2 is SQIVND (reference sequence). The CDR3 is 15 residues long. Unmatched junction bases numbered 5, after V lost 1 base and J lost 6 bases. The CDR3 DNA follows: TGTGCCAGTAGTATAGCTTGGACAGGGAGTCAGCCCCAGCATTTT. Its protein is CASSIAWTGSQPQHF.

The J gene is TRBJ1-2, the V gene TRBV29-1; possible D gene TRBD1, 5 bases. Germline V gene data show CDR1 as SQVTM and CDR2 as ANQGSEA. The CDR3 has 12 amino acids. The CDR3 region has the DNA TGCGGCACCACCCAAGGGGACTATGGCTACACCTTC. It is translated as CGTTQGDYGYTF.

This rearrangement joins TRBV9 to TRBJ2-5, with TRBD1 identical over 7 bases. The CDR3 extends over 15 amino acids. Germline assignment: CDR1 SGDLS and CDR2 YYNGEE. The V and J ends lost 0 bases and 5 bases, in that order; junction bases with no gene match: 7. CDR3 loop: CASSVDLQGDETQYF. For the CDR3, the DNA is TGTGCCAGCAGCGTAGACCTTCAGGGGGATGAGACCCAGTACTTC.

The rearrangement joins TRBV4-3 to TRBJ1-4; D might be TRBD1 (6 bases). The CDR3 runs to 15 residues. V gave up 4 bases and J gave up 7 bases, with 16 bases separating them. Germline V gene lookup returns CDR1 LGHNA and CDR2 YSLEER. The CDR3 sequence is CASSPLGAKGEKLFF. The DNA of the CDR3 is TGCGCCAGCAGCCCTTTGGGGGCCAAGGGTGAAAAACTGTTTTTT.

DNA for the CDR3: TGCGCCAGCAGTGACCCGACTAGCCTGGGAGGCCAAGAGACCCAGTACTTC. Residues: CASSDPTSLGGQETQYF. The V call is TRBV10-2, the J call TRBJ2-5; 7 bases map to TRBD2. Trimming took 3 bases from V and 1 from J; bases not matched to a gene: 11. The CDR3 runs 17 residues. Germline V lookup: CDR1 WSHSY, CDR2 SAAADI.

The J gene is TRBJ2-1, the V gene TRBV7-9, with TRBD2 matching 12 bases. CDR1 SEHNR and CDR2 FQNEAQ come from the germline V gene (reference sequence). Losses at the gene ends were 5 bases for V and 10 bases for J; bases not matched to a gene: 6. This CDR3 spans 14 amino acids. CDR3 sequence reads: CASSPLAGGQEQFF. The CDR3 DNA follows: TGTGCCAGCAGCCCCCTAGCGGGGGGGCAGGAGCAGTTCTTC.

This chain links TRBV13 with TRBJ1-2; 8 bases line up with TRBD1. The germline CDR1 and CDR2 sequences are PRHDT and FYEKMQ (reference sequence). V was pared by 5 bases and J by 8 bases, with 4 bases of the junction left unmatched. CDR3 length: 12 amino acids. This CDR3 reads CASSLPGGGYTF. In DNA form, the CDR3 reads TGTGCCAGCAGCCTTCCAGGGGGCGGCTACACCTTC.

The V call is TRBV5-1, the J call TRBJ2-5, with TRBD2 as a possible D gene (7 bases). Trimming left V 1 base short and J 5 bases short, with 15 bases between. Germline values: CDR1 SGHRS, CDR2 YFSETQ. The CDR3 has 15 residues. CDR3 sequence reads: CASSLRGGFVETQYF. CDR3 bases: TGCGCCAGCAGCTTGAGGGGGGGCTTTGTTGAGACCCAGTACTTC.

The chain links TRBV9 to TRBJ1-3; weak D call: TRBD1 (6 bases). Germline V lookup: CDR1 SGDLS, CDR2 YYNGEE. V lost 4 bases to trimming and J lost 0 bases, with 8 bases between them. The CDR3 extends over 14 amino acids. This CDR3 is CASSIQGSGNTIYF. As DNA, the CDR3 is TGTGCCAGCAGCATACAGGGCTCTGGAAACACCATATATTTT.

The gene calls are TRBV6-5 and TRBJ2-1; TRBD2 aligns across 8 bases. The CDR3 consists of 15 residues. Trimming removed 7 bases from V and 4 bases from J; junction bases left unmatched: 9. Germline-derived CDR1 and CDR2 are MNHEY and SVGAGI. CDR3 DNA: TGTGCCAGCACCCCGGGGCGGGGGGTATACAATGAGCAGTTCTTC. It encodes CASTPGRGVYNEQFF.

The CDR3 reads CASSQAGADTQYF. CDR3 nucleotides: TGTGCCAGCAGCCAAGCGGGGGCAGATACGCAGTATTTT. The chain has TRBV4-2 and TRBJ2-3, with TRBD2 as a possible D gene (6 bases). Germline V gene data show CDR1 as LGHNA and CDR2 as YNFKEQ. This CDR3 is built from 13 residues. V dropped 1 base and J dropped 4 bases, with 6 bases sitting between them.

This clone was seen just once. The chain couples TRBV19 to TRBJ1-2; the D gene is possibly TRBD1 (5 bases). Germline CDR1 is LNHDA and CDR2 is SQIVND (reference sequence). The CDR3 is made up of 12 amino acids. The V and J ends lost 3 bases and 8 bases respectively, with 10 bases between them. In nucleotides, the CDR3 is TGTGCCAGTAGTATTAAGGGGTTAGGCTACACCTTC. Encoded protein: CASSIKGLGYTF. Complete variable domain (other parts from reference TRBV19 and TRBJ1-2): DGGITQSPKYLFRKEGQNVTLSCEQNLNHDAMYWYRQDPGQGLRLIYYSQIVNDFQKGDIAEGYSVSREKKESFPLTVTSAQKNPTAFYLCASSIKGLGYTFGSGTRLTVV.

V and J are TRBV19 and TRBJ1-5; D might be TRBD1 (6 bases). Deletions cut 0 bases from V and 5 bases from J, with 14 bases between. This CDR3 comprises 16 residues. Germline assignment: CDR1 LNHDA and CDR2 SQIVND (reference sequence). CDR3: CASSIDRGGPHQPQHF. CDR3 sequence (DNA): TGTGCCAGTAGTATAGATAGGGGGGGGCCGCATCAGCCCCAGCATTTT.

J is TRBJ2-7 and V is TRBV6-1; weak D call: TRBD1 (6 bases). The V and J ends lost 2 bases and 1 base respectively, with 6 bases between them. Germline CDR1 MNHNS, CDR2 SASEGT. The CDR3 is 13 residues long. The CDR3 nucleotides are TGTGCCAGCAGTGAACAGGGGTCCTACGAGCAGTACTTC. The encoded protein is CASSEQGSYEQYF.

The chain uses TRBV18 and TRBJ2-5; 10 bases match TRBD2. J gave up 0 bases and V 3 bases, and 4 bases lay outside the gene matches. Germline V gene data show CDR1 as KGHSH and CDR2 as LQKENI. The CDR3 length is 16 residues. The CDR3 loop is CASSPRTSGNQETQYF. CDR3 bases: TGTGCCAGCTCACCTCGGACTAGCGGAAACCAAGAGACCCAGTACTTC.

The chain couples TRBV18 to TRBJ2-7; D might be TRBD1 (5 bases). The CDR3 loop spans 16 amino acids. The V end lost 3 bases, the J end lost 0 bases, and 15 bases lay between the germline ends. In germline, CDR1 is KGHSH, CDR2 LQKENI. The CDR3 nucleotides are TGTGCCAGCTCACCTGGGATCAGGGTCAGCTCCTACGAGCAGTACTTC. This sequence encodes CASSPGIRVSSYEQYF.

The chain combines TRBV7-9 with TRBJ1-4, with 9 bases that match TRBD1. V trimming: 4 bases; J trimming: 8 bases; junction bases outside the gene matches: 8. CDR1 SEHNR and CDR2 FQNEAQ come from the germline V gene (reference sequence). This CDR3 contains 15 residues. The CDR3 spells CASSSRDRAREKLFF. CDR3 in DNA: TGTGCCAGCAGCTCCCGGGACAGGGCTAGGGAAAAACTGTTTTTT.

The table lists this clone with a few counts. The CDR3 sequence: CAWSQTVNYGYTF. CDR3 in DNA: TGTGCCTGGAGCCAGACTGTCAACTATGGCTACACCTTC. The chain is built from TRBV30 and TRBJ1-2; D gene unclear. V was trimmed by 3 bases and J by 2 bases, leaving 10 bases between them. The CDR3 spans 13 residues. CDR1 is GTSNPN and CDR2 is SVGIG in the germline V gene (reference sequence).

J is TRBJ2-7 and V is TRBV7-9, with TRBD1 identical over 9 bases. Looked up from germline, CDR1 is SEHNR and CDR2 is FQNEAQ (reference sequence). V shed 5 bases and J 5 bases; nucleotides not matched to a gene: 16. CDR3 length: 17 residues. CDR3 coding DNA: TGTGCCAGCAGCCCCACGGTCATATCCCGGGACAGGGACGAGCAGTACTTC. As protein: CASSPTVISRDRDEQYF.

The J gene is TRBJ2-1, the V gene TRBV30; 7 nucleotides match TRBD2. From germline, CDR1 is GTSNPN and CDR2 SVGIG (reference sequence). CDR3 length equals 12 residues. Unmatched junction bases numbered 5, after V lost 2 bases and J lost 10 bases. CDR3 in DNA: TGTGCCTGGAGTCGCCGGGAGGACGAGCAGTTCTTC. Its translation: CAWSRREDEQFF.

The V gene is TRBV5-1, the J gene TRBJ1-4, with D hard to call. Germline V gene lookup returns CDR1 SGHRS and CDR2 YFSETQ. Between the trimmed V and J ends, which lost 2 bases and 7 bases, there was a span of 15 bases. The CDR3 has 15 residues. The CDR3 nucleotides are TGCGCCAGCAGCTTAAGTCCACACGGGAGTGAAAAACTGTTTTTT. It is translated as CASSLSPHGSEKLFF.

This chain joins TRBV9 and TRBJ1-5; TRBD1 agrees at 8 bases. The V and J ends lost 3 bases and 4 bases, in that order; junction bases with no gene match: 9. CDR1 and CDR2 from the germline V gene are SGDLS and YYNGEE. The CDR3 sequence is 16 residues long. CDR3: CASSETGDPINQPQHF. The DNA for the CDR3 is TGTGCCAGCAGCGAGACAGGGGATCCTATAAATCAGCCCCAGCATTTT. Using reference TRBV9 and TRBJ1-5 for the parts outside the CDR3, the full variable domain is DSGVTQTPKHLITATGQRVTLRCSPRSGDLSVYWYQQSLDQGLQFLIQYYNGEERAKGNILERFSAQQFPDLHSELNLSSLELGDSALYFCASSETGDPINQPQHFGDGTRLSIL.

The J gene is TRBJ1-6, the V gene TRBV7-2; D is unresolved. With 2 bases removed from V and 7 bases from J, the gap between germline ends came to 6 bases. This CDR3 spans 13 amino acids. The germline V gene encodes CDR1 SGHTA and CDR2 FQGNSA. The CDR3 protein is CASSLYENSPLHF. The CDR3 DNA is TGTGCCAGCAGCTTATACGAGAATTCACCCCTCCACTTT.

The CDR3 nucleotides read TGTGCCAGCAGTTACTCGCCTAGCGGGCGTTACGAGCAGTACTTC. Protein sequence: CASSYSPSGRYEQYF. This chain joins TRBV6-2 or TRBV6-3 and TRBJ2-7, with TRBD2 matching over 8 bases. CDR1 is MNHEY and CDR2 is SVGEGT in the germline V gene. The CDR3 extends over 15 amino acids. Trimming removed 0 bases from V and 4 bases from J; junction bases left unmatched: 5.